What follows are 29 T cell receptor beta chains derived from one specimen sequenced in a study of cytomegalovirus exposure and HLA in healthy donors. Primers: 60 Vbeta forward and 13 Jbeta reverse. Sequencing was performed with immunoSEQ multiplex PCR; in TCRdb, only in-frame clones are kept and a portion is missing. Its table records 45,000 to 60,000 clones. The source material was PBMCs. The receptors derive from a male donor in good health and CMV-seronegative.

The V and J genes are TRBV7-9 and TRBJ1-2, with 10 bases matching TRBD1. Trimming removed 4 bases from V and 6 bases from J; junction bases left unmatched: 5. The CDR3 covers 14 residues. Germline V lookup: CDR1 SEHNR, CDR2 FQNEAQ (reference sequence). The CDR3: CASSSLDRGHGYTF. The CDR3 region has the DNA TGTGCCAGCAGCTCCCTCGACAGGGGGCATGGCTACACCTTC.

The V gene is TRBV6-5, the J gene TRBJ2-3; D might be TRBD2 (5 bases). The CDR3 is made up of 14 amino acids. Trimming left V 6 bases short and J 1 base short, with 11 bases between. Germline CDR1 MNHEY, CDR2 SVGAGI. The CDR3 loop reads CASSATGGTDTQYF. In DNA, the CDR3 is TGTGCCAGCAGCGCCACCGGGGGCACAGATACGCAGTATTTT.

DNA of the CDR3: TGTGCCAGCTCACAACAGCCCGCGAACACCGGGGAGCTGTTTTTT. It translates to CASSQQPANTGELFF. The V and J genes are TRBV18 and TRBJ2-2; no reliable D call. Looked up from germline, CDR1 is KGHSH and CDR2 is LQKENI. The length of the CDR3 is 15 residues. Trimming left V 4 bases short and J 0 bases short, with 9 bases between.

The gene calls are TRBV2 and TRBJ1-2, with TRBD1 matching 9 bases. This CDR3 region has 16 residues. Germline values: CDR1 SNHLY, CDR2 FYNNEI. V shed 3 bases, J shed 3 bases, and the junction held 8 bases outside the gene matches. CDR3 nucleotides: TGTGCCAGCAGTGAGTCCCGGGACAGGGCCGACTATGGCTACACCTTC. Protein product: CASSESRDRADYGYTF.

The chain couples TRBV9 to TRBJ2-3, with 8 bases lining up with TRBD2. V lost 0 bases and J lost 5; bases outside the gene matches: 2. The CDR3 runs 14 residues. Germline V gene sequence: CDR1 SGDLS, CDR2 YYNGEE. CDR3 nucleotide sequence: TGTGCCAGCAGCGTAGCGGGGGGGCAAGATACGCAGTATTTT. Protein sequence: CASSVAGGQDTQYF.

V gene TRBV6-6 combines with J gene TRBJ1-5, with TRBD1 matching over 8 bases. The V and J ends lost 8 bases and 5 bases, in that order; junction bases with no gene match: 11. CDR1 MNHNY and CDR2 SVGAGI come from the germline V gene (reference sequence). This CDR3 has 15 amino acids. CDR3 loop: CASAPQDRVHQPQHF. The CDR3, as DNA: TGTGCCAGCGCCCCCCAGGACAGGGTGCATCAGCCCCAGCATTTT.

This chain links TRBV18 with TRBJ1-2; 7 nucleotides match TRBD1. Per germline, CDR1 KGHSH and CDR2 LQKENI. CDR3 length: 16 amino acids. With 3 bases clipped from V and 6 bases from J, the junction kept 13 bases outside the gene matches. CDR3 sequence (DNA): TGTGCCAGCTCACCGGGACAGATTCTTAACTCGGATGGCTACACCTTC. Amino acids: CASSPGQILNSDGYTF.

The V gene is TRBV2, the J gene TRBJ1-3; D gene unclear. The CDR3 runs 14 residues. Germline CDR1 and CDR2: SNHLY and FYNNEI. V shed 9 bases and J shed 0 bases, with 12 bases lying between them. CDR3 DNA: TGTGCCAGTACGACTGGGAGCTCTGGAAACACCATATATTTT. Encoded protein: CASTTGSSGNTIYF.

The rearrangement joins TRBV5-1 to TRBJ2-7; 10 positions match TRBD2. CDR3 size: 17 residues. The V segment lost 1 base and the J segment 2 bases; nucleotides outside the gene matches: 9. Germline V lookup: CDR1 SGHRS, CDR2 YFSETQ. DNA for the CDR3: TGCGCCAGCAGCTTGACTAGCGGGGCTAGCTTCGCCTACGAGCAGTACTTC. Amino acid sequence: CASSLTSGASFAYEQYF.

This sequence joins TRBV5-6 and TRBJ2-3, with unresolved D. Trimming removed 1 base from V and 4 bases from J, with 7 bases in between. CDR3 size: 13 residues. Per the germline V gene, CDR1 is SGHDT and CDR2 is YYEEEE. The CDR3 loop is CASSLRLADTQYF. DNA for the CDR3: TGTGCCAGCAGCTTGCGGTTGGCAGATACGCAGTATTTT. The entire variable domain, with the rest obtained from reference TRBV5-6 and TRBJ2-3, is as follows: DAGVTQSPTHLIKTRGQQVTLRCSPKSGHDTVSWYQQALGQGPQFIFQYYEEEERQRGNFPDRFSGHQFPNYSSELNVNALLLGDSALYLCASSLRLADTQYFGPGTRLTVL.

The chain carries TRBV29-1 and TRBJ2-1; D unclear. The V gene lost 7 bases and the J gene lost 0 bases, with 31 bases spanning the gap. The CDR3 extends over 20 amino acids. The germline V gene has CDR1 SQVTM and CDR2 ANQGSEA. The CDR3 here is CSAARLARRMVVGSYNEQFF. CDR3 sequence (DNA): TGCAGCGCCGCGAGGTTGGCTAGAAGAATGGTAGTCGGCTCCTACAATGAGCAGTTCTTC.

The chain has TRBV29-1 and TRBJ2-4; 7 nucleotides line up with TRBD2. The CDR3 spans 13 residues. Trimming took 3 bases from V and 8 from J; bases not matched to a gene: 7. From germline, CDR1 is SQVTM and CDR2 ANQGSEA. CDR3 in amino acids: CSVEWDREDIQYF. The CDR3 DNA reads as TGCAGCGTTGAGTGGGACCGGGAGGACATTCAGTACTTC. Combining the CDR3 with reference TRBV29-1 and TRBJ2-4 gives the whole variable domain SAVISQKPSRDICQRGTSLTIQCQVDSQVTMMFWYRQQPGQSLTLIATANQGSEATYESGFVIDKFPISRPNLTFSTLTVSNMSPEDSSIYLCSVEWDREDIQYFGAGTRLSVL.

The rearrangement links TRBV4-2 to TRBJ1-2; D gene unclear. The germline CDR1 and CDR2 sequences are LGHNA and YNFKEQ. The length of the CDR3 is 14 residues. Trimming left V 1 base short and J 5 bases short, with 11 bases between. This CDR3 is CASSQGLSGYGYTF. For the CDR3, the DNA is TGTGCCAGCAGCCAAGGCTTATCGGGGTATGGCTACACCTTC.

The chain uses TRBV30 and TRBJ2-7; TRBD1 agrees at 7 bases. This CDR3 spans 15 amino acids. Germline V gives CDR1 GTSNPN, CDR2 SVGIG (reference sequence). V gave up 0 bases and J gave up 3 bases; unmatched junction bases: 8. CDR3 residues: CAWSVTLGTDYEQYF. CDR3 DNA sequence: TGTGCCTGGAGTGTAACCCTAGGGACAGACTACGAGCAGTACTTC.

The chain employs TRBV5-8 and TRBJ2-7; the D gene is possibly TRBD1 (6 bases). This CDR3 is 16 amino acids long. CDR1 and CDR2 (germline): SGHTS, YDEGEE. V was cut by 0 bases and J by 3 bases, with 16 bases left in between. CDR3 region: CASSLAGTFWGYEQYF. The CDR3 DNA reads as TGTGCCAGCAGCTTGGCAGGGACATTCTGGGGCTACGAGCAGTACTTC.

This sequence joins TRBV19 and TRBJ1-1; no definite D call. Trimming cost V 3 bases and J 4 bases, with 12 bases left between them. Germline V CDR1 and CDR2: LNHDA, SQIVND (reference sequence). The CDR3 is 14 amino acids. CDR3 DNA: TGTGCCAGTAGTATTCTCTACGGCGGCACTGAAGCTTTCTTT. This codes for CASSILYGGTEAFF.

The rearrangement uses TRBV18 and TRBJ2-2; 8 nucleotides align to TRBD1. The ends lost 3 bases at V and 8 bases at J; junction bases unmatched: 5. The CDR3 has 14 amino acids. Per germline, CDR1 KGHSH and CDR2 LQKENI. The CDR3 nucleotides are TGTGCCAGCTCACCGAACAGGGACAGGGGGGAGCTGTTTTTT. Encoded protein: CASSPNRDRGELFF.

The chain recombines TRBV7-9 with TRBJ2-3; D is unclear. V lost 3 bases, J lost 3 bases, and 10 bases lay in between. The CDR3 is 14 amino acids. Germline V gene lookup returns CDR1 SEHNR and CDR2 FQNEAQ (reference sequence). CDR3 bases: TGTGCCAGCAGCTTTCACACGCGGACAGATACGCAGTATTTT. Translation gives CASSFHTRTDTQYF.

V is TRBV7-3 and J is TRBJ2-3, with TRBD1 matching over 7 bases. Per the germline V gene, CDR1 is SGHTA and CDR2 is FQGTGA. The CDR3 is 16 residues long. V lost 5 bases and J lost 1; bases outside the gene matches: 9. This CDR3 reads CASSPTGPGGTDTQYF. CDR3 in DNA: TGTGCCAGCAGCCCGACAGGGCCTGGGGGCACAGATACGCAGTATTTT.

Here the CDR3 reads CASSPSAPGQNNEKLFF. The CDR3 DNA is TGTGCCAGCTCACCCTCAGCACCGGGACAGAATAATGAAAAACTGTTTTTT. The V and J genes are TRBV18 and TRBJ1-4, with TRBD1 matching over 7 bases. The CDR3 runs 17 residues. V trimming: 3 bases; J trimming: 4 bases; junction bases outside the gene matches: 11. Looked up from germline, CDR1 is KGHSH and CDR2 is LQKENI.

The chain carries TRBV7-9 and TRBJ1-4; 9 bases line up with TRBD1. This CDR3 has 14 amino acids. Trimming at V came to 0 bases and at J to 7 bases, leaving 0 bases not matched to a gene. Germline assignment: CDR1 SEHNR and CDR2 FQNEAQ (reference sequence). CDR3 in DNA: TGTGCCAGCAGCTTAGCGACAGGGGGTGAAAAACTGTTTTTT. This sequence encodes CASSLATGGEKLFF. Combining the CDR3 with reference TRBV7-9 and TRBJ1-4 gives the whole variable domain DTGVSQNPRHKITKRGQNVTFRCDPISEHNRLYWYRQTLGQGPEFLTYFQNEAQLEKSRLLSDRFSAERPKGSFSTLEIQRTEQGDSAMYLCASSLATGGEKLFFGSGTQLSVL.

J is TRBJ1-3 and V is TRBV15; D is uncertain. Trimming left V 0 bases short and J 0 bases short, with 15 bases between. CDR3 length: 18 amino acids. Germline lookup yields CDR1 LNHNV and CDR2 YYDKDF (reference sequence). This CDR3 reads CATSRDFGGSHSGNTIYF. In DNA, the CDR3 is TGTGCCACCAGCAGAGACTTTGGAGGAAGCCACTCTGGAAACACCATATATTTT.

The CDR3 is CASSVATGDRGFAEAFF. As DNA, the CDR3 is TGTGCCAGCAGCGTAGCTACGGGTGACAGGGGTTTCGCTGAAGCTTTCTTT. The rearrangement uses TRBV9 and TRBJ1-1; TRBD1 aligns across 8 bases. This CDR3 has 17 residues. Germline loops: CDR1 SGDLS, CDR2 YYNGEE. V trimming: 0 bases; J trimming: 6 bases; junction bases outside the gene matches: 13.

The J gene is TRBJ2-7, the V gene TRBV29-1, with 9 bases that match TRBD1. The CDR3 spans 14 residues. V lost 6 bases, J lost 2 bases, and 8 bases stayed unmatched. Germline CDR1 is SQVTM and CDR2 is ANQGSEA. Written as DNA, the CDR3 is TGCAGCGTCCAAGGGACAGGGAATCCCTACGAGCAGTACTTC. Protein product: CSVQGTGNPYEQYF.

The CDR3 is CASSDRTGGNTIYF. CDR3 DNA: TGTGCCAGCAGCGACCGGACAGGGGGGAACACCATATATTTT. The chain carries TRBV9 and TRBJ1-3, with 10 bases lining up with TRBD1. Germline assignment: CDR1 SGDLS and CDR2 YYNGEE. This CDR3 is 14 amino acids long. V trimming: 3 bases; J trimming: 7 bases; junction bases outside the gene matches: 4.

The chain couples TRBV29-1 to TRBJ2-7; 9 bases line up with TRBD1. CDR1 is SQVTM, CDR2 ANQGSEA, per germline. Trimming removed 3 bases from V and 4 bases from J; junction bases left unmatched: 7. The CDR3 length is 14 residues. CDR3 sequence reads: CSVEGTGRKYEQYF. DNA for the CDR3: TGCAGCGTTGAGGGGACAGGGCGTAAATACGAGCAGTACTTC.

The chain has TRBV5-1 and TRBJ2-2; D is unresolved. Per germline, CDR1 SGHRS and CDR2 YFSETQ. V dropped 0 bases and J dropped 5 bases, with 5 bases sitting between them. This CDR3 contains 13 residues. This chain's CDR3 is CASSLVETGELFF. The CDR3 nucleotides read TGCGCCAGCAGCTTGGTTGAGACCGGGGAGCTGTTTTTT.

This chain joins TRBV2 and TRBJ1-5, with 10 bases fitting TRBD1. Germline CDR1 reads SNHLY; CDR2 reads FYNNEI. V was pared by 4 bases and J by 7 bases, with 4 bases of the junction left unmatched. The CDR3 length is 14 residues. In DNA, the CDR3 is TGTGCCAGCAGTGGGACAGGGGGAAGGCAGCCCCAGCATTTT. Its protein product is CASSGTGGRQPQHF.

V is TRBV5-5 and J is TRBJ1-5, with TRBD1 as a possible D gene (6 bases). The CDR3 is made up of 14 amino acids. CDR1 SGHKS and CDR2 YYEKEE come from the germline V gene (reference sequence). V was clipped by 5 bases and J by 5 bases, with 14 bases between them. The chain's CDR3 is CASSPQGSDQPQHF. In nucleotides, the CDR3 is TGTGCCAGCAGTCCCCAGGGGTCGGATCAGCCCCAGCATTTT.